These 27 T cell receptor beta chains were sequenced from one sample in a study of CD8 T cells in Susac syndrome. cDNA came from approximately 0.5 to 1 ug RNA primed by random hexamers. From the immunoSEQ multiplex PCR reads, TCRdb called clonotypes with MiXCR, one entry per CDR3 protein. The table includes roughly 400,000 distinct CDR3 sequences, 75% to 90% detected once. Sequencing was carried out using CD8+ T cells from PBMCs. These TCRs come from a human donor with multiple sclerosis.

The chain joins TRBV4-1 to TRBJ2-2; D assignment may be TRBD1 or TRBD2 (6 bases each). CDR1 is MGHRA, CDR2 YSYEKL, per germline. Trimming removed 2 bases at V and 6 bases at J, with 16 bases between. The CDR3 has 16 residues. The CDR3 sequence is CASSQLQGGGAGELFF. The CDR3 DNA follows: TGCGCCAGCAGCCAACTACAGGGCGGCGGGGCCGGGGAGCTGTTTTTT.

The chain recombines TRBV5-1 with TRBJ2-3; D might be TRBD1 (7 bases). The V end lost 0 bases, the J end lost 4 bases, and 12 bases lay between the germline ends. Germline V CDR1 and CDR2: SGHRS, YFSETQ. The CDR3 contains 15 residues. The CDR3 spells CASSLGQGLADTQYF. CDR3 DNA sequence: TGCGCCAGCAGCTTGGGACAGGGACTCGCAGATACGCAGTATTTT.

The V call is TRBV19, the J call TRBJ1-1; D is ambiguous. From germline, CDR1 is LNHDA and CDR2 SQIVND (reference sequence). This CDR3 spans 12 amino acids. The ends were cut back, 2 bases at V and 7 bases at J, with 8 bases in the middle. Here the CDR3 DNA reads TGTGCCAGTAGTATAAACACCTTTGAAGCTTTCTTT. Translation: CASSINTFEAFF.

The chain joins TRBV5-1 to TRBJ2-2, with D tentatively TRBD1 (6 bases). In germline, CDR1 is SGHRS, CDR2 YFSETQ. The CDR3 consists of 16 residues. Trimming shortened V by 0 bases and J by 3 bases, and 12 bases separated the two germline ends. The CDR3 coding sequence is TGCGCCAGCAGCTTGGATTTAGGGGGTTACACCGGGGAGCTGTTTTTT. This codes for CASSLDLGGYTGELFF.

The CDR3 DNA reads TGTGCCAGCAGTACAGGGGTTAGCAATCAGCCCCAGCATTTT. Amino acids: CASSTGVSNQPQHF. The chain carries TRBV27 and TRBJ1-5, with 7 bases aligning to TRBD1. Germline V gene data show CDR1 as MNHEY and CDR2 as SMNVEV (reference sequence). This CDR3 comprises 14 residues. V was pared by 5 bases and J by 0 bases, with 1 base of the junction left unmatched.

The chain links TRBV6-5 to TRBJ2-1; 9 bases map to TRBD2. V shed 9 bases and J 8 bases; nucleotides not matched to a gene: 11. This CDR3 has 14 residues. Germline V gene sequence: CDR1 MNHEY, CDR2 SVGAGI. CDR3 nucleotide sequence: TGTGCCAGTACCCCGTCTAGCGGGATACATGAGCAGTTCTTC. It is translated as CASTPSSGIHEQFF.

The chain employs TRBV6-1 and TRBJ2-3; D unclear. The CDR3 sequence is 13 residues long. Germline V gives CDR1 MNHNS, CDR2 SASEGT. V lost 4 bases to trimming and J lost 2 bases, with 7 bases between them. CDR3: CASSGLITDTQYF. CDR3 coding DNA: TGTGCCAGCAGTGGACTCATCACAGATACGCAGTATTTT.

J is TRBJ1-1 and V is TRBV30; D call uncertain. V was clipped by 4 bases and J by 8 bases, with 11 bases between them. The CDR3 totals 11 residues. Germline V CDR1 and CDR2: GTSNPN, SVGIG (reference sequence). The CDR3 region has the DNA TGTGCCTGGAAAAGCCGGGAAGAAGCTTTCTTT. Translation gives CAWKSREEAFF.

The chain uses TRBV27 and TRBJ2-3; TRBD1 matches at 9 bases. The CDR3 is 15 amino acids. V lost 3 bases, J lost 3 bases, and 4 bases stayed unmatched. Germline V gene sequence: CDR1 MNHEY, CDR2 SMNVEV (reference sequence). For the CDR3, the DNA is TGTGCCAGCAGTTTTGGGACAGGGTCTACAGATACGCAGTATTTT. Translating gives CASSFGTGSTDTQYF.

This chain connects TRBV10-2 to TRBJ2-2, with 12 positions matching TRBD2. J gave up 5 bases and V 7 bases, and 8 bases lay outside the gene matches. The CDR3 spans 16 residues. The germline CDR1 and CDR2 sequences are WSHSY and SAAADI. DNA for the CDR3: TGCGCCAGCATCTTTCCCGGGACTAGCGGGACCGGGGAGCTGTTTTTT. Translating gives CASIFPGTSGTGELFF.

The chain links TRBV6-5 to TRBJ1-1; no clear D gene. The CDR3 is 14 residues long. V shed 4 bases and J shed 1 base, with 10 bases lying between them. Per germline, CDR1 MNHEY and CDR2 SVGAGI. The CDR3 nucleotides are TGTGCCAGCAGTTTATCTAATCGGAACACTGAAGCTTTCTTT. This encodes CASSLSNRNTEAFF.

This chain's CDR3 is CSVERWQGTGELFF. The CDR3 nucleotides are TGCAGCGTTGAAAGATGGCAGGGAACCGGGGAGCTGTTTTTT. The rearrangement uses TRBV29-1 and TRBJ2-2; a possible D gene is TRBD1 (5 bases). This CDR3 is built from 14 residues. Per germline, CDR1 SQVTM and CDR2 ANQGSEA. V gave up 2 bases and J gave up 5 bases, with 12 bases separating them.

CDR3 in amino acids: CSVRTDRDEKLFF. Written as DNA, the CDR3 is TGCAGCGTTCGGACAGACAGGGACGAAAAACTGTTTTTT. This chain connects TRBV29-1 to TRBJ1-4, with 7 bases matching TRBD1. The CDR3 runs to 13 residues. The ends lost 5 bases at V and 8 bases at J; junction bases unmatched: 8. Germline V CDR1 and CDR2: SQVTM, ANQGSEA.

The V gene is TRBV27, the J gene TRBJ2-1; 9 bases align to TRBD1. V was pared by 4 bases and J by 5 bases, with 6 bases of the junction left unmatched. The germline V gene has CDR1 MNHEY and CDR2 SMNVEV (reference sequence). The CDR3 has 15 residues. The CDR3 nucleotides read TGTGCCAGCAGTTCCCGGGACAGGGAAGACAATGAGCAGTTCTTC. This gives the protein CASSSRDREDNEQFF.

The chain is built from TRBV5-1 and TRBJ2-7, with 12 positions matching TRBD2. V dropped 0 bases and J dropped 0; count of bases not matched to a gene: 1. CDR3 size: 16 residues. Germline-derived CDR1 and CDR2 are SGHRS and YFSETQ. The CDR3 sequence: CASSLGLAGVSYEQYF. CDR3 nucleotides: TGCGCCAGCAGCTTGGGACTAGCGGGAGTCTCCTACGAGCAGTACTTC. Filled out from reference TRBV5-1 and TRBJ2-7, the complete variable domain reads KAGVTQTPRYLIKTRGQQVTLSCSPISGHRSVSWYQQTPGQGLQFLFEYFSETQRNKGNFPGRFSGRQFSNSRSEMNVSTLELGDSALYLCASSLGLAGVSYEQYFGPGTRLTVT.

In its sample, this clonotype was seen a few times. This CDR3 is CASSYSRDFNYEQYF. CDR3 bases: TGTGCCAGCAGTTACTCCCGGGACTTCAACTACGAGCAGTACTTC. The gene calls are TRBV6-2 or TRBV6-3 and TRBJ2-7; D might be TRBD2 (6 bases). Germline CDR1 MNHEY, CDR2 SVGEGT. The CDR3 spans 15 residues. V lost 0 bases, J lost 3 bases, and 12 bases lay in between.

The V call is TRBV2, the J call TRBJ2-7; weak D call: TRBD1 (6 bases). CDR1 and CDR2 from the germline V gene are SNHLY and FYNNEI. The CDR3 length is 14 residues. Trimming left V 2 bases short and J 4 bases short, with 12 bases between. For the CDR3, the DNA is TGTGCCAGCAGTGAACCAGGGGCTATGTACGAGCAGTACTTC. Translated: CASSEPGAMYEQYF.

The chain has TRBV7-2 and TRBJ2-7; unclear D gene. The germline V gene has CDR1 SGHTA and CDR2 FQGNSA. V was cut by 2 bases and J by 0 bases, with 8 bases left in between. CDR3 size: 14 residues. The CDR3 DNA is TGTGCCAGCAGCTTACGTCCCCGCTCCTACGAGCAGTACTTC. This codes for CASSLRPRSYEQYF.

Written as DNA, the CDR3 is TGTGCCTGGAGTGAGCCCTACAATGAGCAGTTCTTC. It is translated as CAWSEPYNEQFF. The V call is TRBV30, the J call TRBJ2-1; no reliable D call. Between the trimmed V and J ends, which lost 1 base and 2 bases, there was a span of 3 bases. The CDR3 consists of 12 residues. Germline V gene sequence: CDR1 GTSNPN, CDR2 SVGIG (reference sequence).

The genes are TRBV5-1 and TRBJ2-1, with TRBD1 identical over 7 bases. This CDR3 is built from 17 residues. Germline CDR1 is SGHRS and CDR2 is YFSETQ. With V trimmed by 4 bases and J by 6 bases, 16 bases remained unmatched. As DNA, the CDR3 is TGCGCCAGCAGCCATTCCCCCGACAGGGAAGTAGGCAATGAGCAGTTCTTC. Its protein product is CASSHSPDREVGNEQFF.

The V gene is TRBV2, the J gene TRBJ2-5; 9 nucleotides agree with TRBD1. V lost 8 bases, J lost 4 bases, and 8 bases stayed unmatched. The CDR3 has 14 residues. Per germline, CDR1 SNHLY and CDR2 FYNNEI. The CDR3 coding sequence is TGTGCCAGCGAGACCGGGACAGGGTTAGAGACCCAGTACTTC. This translates into CASETGTGLETQYF.

V and J are TRBV4-1 and TRBJ2-2; D may be TRBD1 (5 bases). This CDR3 contains 13 residues. Trimming pared 4 bases from V and 8 bases from J, leaving 11 bases between. Germline CDR1 reads MGHRA; CDR2 reads YSYEKL. This CDR3 is CASSLPGKGELFF. CDR3 bases: TGCGCCAGCAGCCTACCAGGGAAAGGGGAGCTGTTTTTT.

The chain is built from TRBV4-2 and TRBJ2-3; D may be TRBD2 (7 bases). V was cut by 0 bases and J by 0 bases, with 25 bases left in between. This CDR3 is built from 21 residues. Germline CDR1 reads LGHNA; CDR2 reads YNFKEQ. CDR3 protein: CASSQDRRTGGSIQSTDTQYF. CDR3 coding DNA: TGTGCCAGCAGCCAAGACCGGAGGACGGGGGGCTCCATCCAGAGCACAGATACGCAGTATTTT.

The chain links TRBV7-9 to TRBJ2-2; D remains unclear. Between the trimmed V and J ends, which lost 3 bases and 4 bases, there was a span of 9 bases. Germline loops: CDR1 SEHNR, CDR2 FQNEAQ (reference sequence). The CDR3 length is 14 residues. CDR3 region: CASSLIITTGELFF. In DNA, the CDR3 is TGTGCCAGCAGCTTGATAATTACCACCGGGGAGCTGTTTTTT.

Concerning this clonotype: The conserved phenylalanine or tryptophan is not found at the CDR3 terminus, so this likely reflects a read error. The chain couples TRBV28 to TRBJ2-7; D unresolved. Looked up from germline, CDR1 is MDHEN and CDR2 is SYDVKM. The CDR3 covers 13 residues. V lost 4 bases, J lost 7 bases, and 14 bases lay in between. The CDR3 loop is CASSSTSVGEQYL. In DNA, the CDR3 is TGTGCCAGCAGTTCCACTTCCGTGGGTGAGCAGTACCTC.

The chain is built from TRBV7-6 and TRBJ2-2; possible D gene TRBD2, 6 bases. V lost 1 base to trimming and J lost 6 bases, with 18 bases between them. The V gene's germline CDR1 is SGHVS and CDR2 FNYEAQ. The CDR3 sequence is 17 residues long. The CDR3 DNA follows: TGTGCCAGCAGCTTAGAGCGGGTTGTCGTGGGCTCCGGGGAGCTGTTTTTT. Translating it yields CASSLERVVVGSGELFF.

This chain links TRBV6-5 with TRBJ2-7; D may correspond to TRBD1 or TRBD2 (6 bases each). The CDR3 runs to 15 residues. In germline, CDR1 is MNHEY, CDR2 SVGAGI. V shed 0 bases and J shed 5 bases, with 14 bases lying between them. The CDR3 is CASSYSAGGKDEQYF. Here the CDR3 DNA reads TGTGCCAGCAGTTACTCGGCCGGGGGCAAGGACGAGCAGTACTTC.